One and the same sample provided the 12 T cell receptor beta chains below, sequenced in a study of T cells in tuberculosis. Sequencing was performed with immunoSEQ multiplex PCR; in TCRdb, only in-frame clones are kept and a portion is missing. The sample lists roughly 32,000 clones; just under 97% were seen once. Sequencing used PBMCs. These TCRs come from a donor aged 10-30 years with latent tuberculosis or without tuberculosis infection.

The V gene is TRBV6-5, the J gene TRBJ2-2; perhaps TRBD1 as D (7 bases). The CDR3 has 15 residues. The V gene's germline CDR1 is MNHEY and CDR2 SVGAGI. Between the trimmed V and J ends, which lost 5 bases and 5 bases, there was a span of 15 bases. CDR3 sequence (DNA): TGTGCCAGCAGTGTTGACAGGGCGGGGACCGGGGAGCTGTTTTTT. It yields the protein CASSVDRAGTGELFF.

The V and J genes are TRBV6-5 and TRBJ2-5, with unresolved D. The CDR3 is 13 residues long. CDR1 is MNHEY and CDR2 is SVGAGI in the germline V gene. V was cut by 0 bases and J by 5 bases, with 7 bases left in between. This chain's CDR3 is CASSYSSSETQYF. CDR3 nucleotides: TGTGCCAGCAGTTACTCCTCGAGTGAGACCCAGTACTTC.

The rearrangement links TRBV10-2 to TRBJ1-1, with a weak D call TRBD1 (5 bases). Trimming removed 7 bases from V and 0 bases from J, with 15 bases in between. This CDR3 contains 15 residues. Germline V gene sequence: CDR1 WSHSY, CDR2 SAAADI. CDR3 in amino acids: CASTLTGIMNTEAFF. The CDR3 DNA is TGCGCCAGCACACTCACAGGCATCATGAACACTGAAGCTTTCTTT.

The V call is TRBV29-1, the J call TRBJ2-1; TRBD2 might be the D (6 bases). This CDR3 is 14 amino acids long. Trimming took off 6 bases at V and 6 bases at J, with 18 bases between the two ends. Germline CDR1 SQVTM, CDR2 ANQGSEA. This chain's CDR3 is CSVQGAGGFNEQFF. The DNA of the CDR3 is TGCAGCGTCCAGGGCGCCGGAGGGTTCAATGAGCAGTTCTTC.

V usage is TRBV27 and J usage is TRBJ1-1; 10 bases map to TRBD1. J was trimmed by 3 bases and V by 6 bases; bases with no gene match: 1. CDR1 is MNHEY, CDR2 SMNVEV, per germline (reference sequence). The CDR3 is 13 amino acids. The CDR3 spells CASRGTGDTEAFF. In DNA form, the CDR3 reads TGTGCCAGCAGGGGGACAGGGGACACTGAAGCTTTCTTT.

The J gene is TRBJ1-1, the V gene TRBV11-3; a weak D match, TRBD1 (6 bases). V lost 5 bases and J lost 6, with 10 bases in between. Germline loops: CDR1 SGHNT, CDR2 YENEEA. This CDR3 has 12 amino acids. As DNA, the CDR3 is TGTGCCAGCAGCACAGGGACATCTGAAGCTTTCTTT. Its translation: CASSTGTSEAFF. The variable domain in full, with the rest retrieved from reference TRBV11-3 and TRBJ1-1, is EAGVVQSPRYKIIEKKQPVAFWCNPISGHNTLYWYLQNLGQGPELLIRYENEEAVDDSQLPKDRFSAERLKGVDSTLKIQPAELGDSAVYLCASSTGTSEAFFGQGTRLTVV.

This chain joins TRBV11-2 and TRBJ2-1; weak D call: TRBD1 (5 bases). Germline CDR1 is SGHAT and CDR2 is FQNNGV. The CDR3 runs to 13 residues. The ends were cut back, 2 bases at V and 9 bases at J, with 11 bases in the middle. DNA for the CDR3: TGTGCCAGCAGCTTAAGTGTTAGGGGTGAGCAGTTCTTC. Its protein product is CASSLSVRGEQFF.

This clone occurred once. The rearrangement joins TRBV13 to TRBJ2-1; tentatively, D is TRBD1 (6 bases). Between the trimmed V and J ends, which lost 5 bases and 2 bases, there was a span of 19 bases. In germline, CDR1 is PRHDT, CDR2 FYEKMQ (reference sequence). There are 17 residues in the CDR3. CDR3: CASSGRLGGRTYNEQFF. CDR3 DNA: TGTGCCAGCAGCGGCCGCTTAGGGGGACGTACCTACAATGAGCAGTTCTTC.

J is TRBJ2-7 and V is TRBV19; 8 bases fit TRBD1. The junction had 11 bases not matched to a gene; V was cut back by 5 bases and J by 2 bases. This CDR3 has 16 amino acids. Germline values: CDR1 LNHDA, CDR2 SQIVND (reference sequence). The CDR3: CASSDWGQVNPYEQYF. The DNA of the CDR3 is TGTGCCAGTAGTGATTGGGGACAGGTGAACCCCTACGAGCAGTACTTC.

This clone was seen once. CDR3 sequence (DNA): TGTGCCAGCATGGTAGCGGGAGTAGCGAATGAGCAGTTCTTC. It is translated as CASMVAGVANEQFF. This sequence joins TRBV27 and TRBJ2-1; TRBD2 aligns across 9 bases. Germline CDR1 MNHEY, CDR2 SMNVEV (reference sequence). The CDR3 consists of 14 residues. Trimming removed 7 bases from V and 7 bases from J; junction bases left unmatched: 8.

The chain uses TRBV19 and TRBJ2-3; 8 nucleotides line up with TRBD2. Germline-derived CDR1 and CDR2 are LNHDA and SQIVND (reference sequence). This CDR3 is built from 14 residues. V lost 11 bases, J lost 3 bases, and 10 bases stayed unmatched. The CDR3: CASDRGGVTDTQYF. For the CDR3, the DNA is TGTGCCTCCGACCGGGGGGGCGTGACAGATACGCAGTATTTT.

V gene TRBV7-6 combines with J gene TRBJ1-2; D possibly corresponds to TRBD1 (5 bases). The CDR3 extends over 15 amino acids. CDR1 is SGHVS, CDR2 FNYEAQ, per germline. The V end lost 2 bases, the J end lost 6 bases, and 16 bases lay between the germline ends. CDR3 sequence reads: CASSLKPWTNDGYTF. Here the CDR3 DNA reads TGTGCCAGCAGCTTAAAACCATGGACAAATGATGGCTACACCTTC.